These T cell receptor beta chains were read from a single sample in a study of blood T cell repertoires in COVID-19. Sequencing used immunoSEQ multiplex PCR; TCRdb keeps in-frame clones, though not all of them. The sample includes 50,000 to 70,000 clones, around 85% of them seen just once. Material: peripheral blood. The receptors originated from a man between 65 and 85 years old with active COVID-19. Both conserved end residues are part of each CDR3. The D gene is left open where the match is weak. Clone size is not always given. Where it is, it says once, few, many or a class for expanded clones.

d_call	clone_size	v_call	j_call	cdr3_nt	cdr3_aa
TRBD2	NA	TRBV6-2/TRBV6-3	TRBJ2-7	TGTGCCAGCAGTGACACCGGGACTAGCGCTTACGAGCAGTACTTC	CASSDTGTSAYEQYF
TRBD2	NA	TRBV5-1	TRBJ2-3	TGCGCCAGCATGGCTAGCGGGAGCACAGATACGCAGTATTTT	CASMASGSTDTQYF
TRBD2	NA	TRBV6-2/TRBV6-3	TRBJ2-1	TGTGCCAGCAGTTACTCCCCAACTAGCGGGATCTACAATGAGCAGTTCTTC	CASSYSPTSGIYNEQFF
TRBD2	NA	TRBV4-3	TRBJ2-3	TGCGCCAGCAGCCAAATCACTAGCGGGAGAACAGGGGATACGCAGTATTTT	CASSQITSGRTGDTQYF
TRBD1	NA	TRBV3-1/TRBV3-2	TRBJ1-3	TGTGCCAGCAGCGCAGGGACAGGCGGTGGAAACACCATATATTTT	CASSAGTGGGNTIYF
NA	NA	TRBV9	TRBJ1-3	TGTGCCAGCAGCGCGGGGGGGACAATGGACAACACCATATATTTT	CASSAGGTMDNTIYF
NA	NA	TRBV6-5	TRBJ2-5	TGTGCCAGCACATCAGGCCTTACAGAGACCCAGTACTTC	CASTSGLTETQYF
TRBD2	once	TRBV5-4	TRBJ2-5	TGTGCCAGCAGCTTGGTAGCGGGAGAGGGAGAGACCCAGTACTTC	CASSLVAGEGETQYF
TRBD2	NA	TRBV7-9	TRBJ2-7	TGTGCCAGCAGCTTAGAGGCTAGCGGTTACGAGCAGTACTTC	CASSLEASGYEQYF
TRBD2	NA	TRBV7-2	TRBJ2-1	TGTGCCAGCAGCTTAGCGCGGAGGGTAGCGGGAAGGGAGCAGTTCTTC	CASSLARRVAGREQFF
NA	NA	TRBV13	TRBJ2-1	TGTGCCAGCAGCTCCTCGACTAGACAGTTTAATGAGCAGTTCTTC	CASSSSTRQFNEQFF
NA	NA	TRBV29-1	TRBJ2-4	TGCAGCGTTGAAGATATCCAGCGGAGGTCGGGTCAGTACTTC	CSVEDIQRRSGQYF
NA	NA	TRBV11-2	TRBJ2-7	TGTGCCAGCAGCAAAGGACGGACTTACGAGCAGTACTTC	CASSKGRTYEQYF
NA	NA	TRBV19	TRBJ2-2	TGTGCCAGTAGCCCCAAGGTAGCGGCAACCACCGGGGAGCTGTTTTTT	CASSPKVAATTGELFF
TRBD2	NA	TRBV6-6	TRBJ2-3	TGTGCCAGCAGCAAGATAGCGGGAGTAACAGATACGCAGTATTTT	CASSKIAGVTDTQYF
NA	NA	TRBV21-1	TRBJ2-1	TGTGCCAGCAGCACCCAAAGGACAGAAGTTTACAATGAGCAGTTCTTC	CASSTQRTEVYNEQFF
NA	NA	TRBV2	TRBJ2-5	TGTGCCAGCAGTCTTTGGCCGGAGACCCAGTACTTC	CASSLWPETQYF
NA	NA	TRBV7-9	TRBJ1-3	TGTGCCAGCAGCTTGGTGGACAGTGGAAACACCATATATTTT	CASSLVDSGNTIYF
TRBD2	once	TRBV27	TRBJ2-2	TGTGCCAGCAGAAATAGCGGGATCAGATCCGGGGAGCTGTTTTTT	CASRNSGIRSGELFF
TRBD1	NA	TRBV3-1/TRBV3-2	TRBJ1-1	TGTGCCAGCAGCCGTCAGGGGGACCACACTGAAGCTTTCTTT	CASSRQGDHTEAFF
TRBD2	NA	TRBV5-4	TRBJ2-3	TGTGCCAGCAGCACCCTGGGACTAGCGGCAGATACGCAGTATTTT	CASSTLGLAADTQYF
NA	NA	TRBV30	TRBJ2-2	TGTGCCTGGAGTGTAACTGATGGCACCGGGGAGCTGTTTTTT	CAWSVTDGTGELFF
TRBD1	NA	TRBV18	TRBJ1-5	TGTGCCAGCTCAGCCGACACAGGGGATCAGCCCCAGCATTTT	CASSADTGDQPQHF
TRBD1	NA	TRBV28	TRBJ1-2	TGTGCCAGCAGTGGCCAAGGGGGCCAGGTGGGAAACTATGGCTACACCTTC	CASSGQGGQVGNYGYTF
NA	NA	TRBV27	TRBJ2-1	TGTGCCAGCAGTTTGTCAGGGCGGAATGAGCAGTTCTTC	CASSLSGRNEQFF
NA	NA	TRBV29-1	TRBJ1-3	TGCAGCGTTGCAGGGCCTGGAAACACCATATATTTT	CSVAGPGNTIYF
TRBD2	NA	TRBV9	TRBJ2-2	TGTGCCAGCAGCGTAGATGCGGGAGGCCGTGTCGGGGAGCTGTTTTTT	CASSVDAGGRVGELFF
TRBD2	NA	TRBV4-1	TRBJ2-1	TGCGCCAGCAGCCAAGACCCTACTAGCGGGTCCAGGAATGAGCAGTTCTTC	CASSQDPTSGSRNEQFF
TRBD2	NA	TRBV29-1	TRBJ2-5	TGCAGCGTTGTTAAGCGACTAGCGGGAGTAGAGACCCAGTACTTC	CSVVKRLAGVETQYF
NA	NA	TRBV19	TRBJ2-2	TGTGCCAGTAGTGCCCCGGGATTAGGCCGACAAACCGGGGAGCTGTTTTTT	CASSAPGLGRQTGELFF
TRBD1	NA	TRBV11-2	TRBJ2-7	TGTGCCAGCAGCTTTCGCTGGGGCACGGGACAGGGGGGCTACGAGCAGTACTTC	CASSFRWGTGQGGYEQYF
NA	few	TRBV7-3	TRBJ2-7	TGTGCCAGCAGCCCCCAACCTGGGGAGAGATACGAGCAGTACTTC	CASSPQPGERYEQYF
TRBD1	NA	TRBV9	TRBJ2-3	TGTGCCAGCAGCGTGAGTCGACAGGGGGCGCCGGGCGGGAAAGATACGCAGTATTTT	CASSVSRQGAPGGKDTQYF
NA	NA	TRBV19	TRBJ2-7	TGTGCCAGTTCGCTGGGAACAGGGTACGAGCAGTACTTC	CASSLGTGYEQYF
TRBD2	NA	TRBV27	TRBJ2-3	TGTGCCAGCAGTTTATCGAGTCTAGCGGGAGGGCTAGGGACAGATACGCAGTATTTT	CASSLSSLAGGLGTDTQYF
NA	NA	TRBV9	TRBJ1-6	TGTGCCAGCAGCGGAGGGACACTGGATGATCCACCCCTCCACTTT	CASSGGTLDDPPLHF
TRBD2	NA	TRBV7-9	TRBJ2-1	TGTGCCAGCAGCGCAGCGGGAGGGCCCGAGCAGTTCTTC	CASSAAGGPEQFF
NA	once	TRBV15	TRBJ1-2	TGTGCCACCAGCAGAGAGGGCAGGGAAGGCTACACCTTC	CATSREGREGYTF
TRBD2	NA	TRBV18	TRBJ2-1	TGTGCCAGCTCACCCACGGTATTGCTAGCGGGAGGCAATGAGCAGTTCTTC	CASSPTVLLAGGNEQFF
TRBD2	NA	TRBV4-2	TRBJ2-7	TGTGCCAGCAGCCAAGATTCTGCTAGCGGTCTCTACGAGCAGTACTTC	CASSQDSASGLYEQYF
TRBD1	NA	TRBV28	TRBJ1-1	TGTGCCAGCGGTGCCGGGACAGGGAACACTGAAGCTTTCTTT	CASGAGTGNTEAFF
NA	NA	TRBV6-5	TRBJ2-1	TGTGCCAGCAGCCGATCTTCGGGCTCCTACAATGAGCAGTTCTTC	CASSRSSGSYNEQFF
TRBD2	NA	TRBV7-2	TRBJ2-7	TGTGCCAGCAGCTTGAGAGCGGGAGGGCCCAACGAGCAGTACTTC	CASSLRAGGPNEQYF
TRBD1	once	TRBV5-1	TRBJ2-3	TGCGCCAGCAGCTTCGGACAGGGGGCGTTGTACACAGATACGCAGTATTTT	CASSFGQGALYTDTQYF
TRBD1	once	TRBV7-8	TRBJ2-5	TGTGCCAGCAGCTTATCAGGGGGATCCGGGGAGACCCAGTACTTC	CASSLSGGSGETQYF
NA	NA	TRBV27	TRBJ1-4	TGTGCCAGCAGTTCCCCGGGGTCTAATGAAAAACTGTTTTTT	CASSSPGSNEKLFF
TRBD1	NA	TRBV27	TRBJ2-3	TGTGCCAGCAGTCCCCGACAGGGGTTCTACGGCACAGATACGCAGTATTTT	CASSPRQGFYGTDTQYF
TRBD1	NA	TRBV18	TRBJ1-5	TGTGCCAGCTCACCGACAGGGTATTATCAGCCCCAGCATTTT	CASSPTGYYQPQHF
TRBD2	NA	TRBV7-3	TRBJ2-1	TGTGCCAGCAGCCGAACTAGCGGGAGGAATAATGAGCAGTTCTTC	CASSRTSGRNNEQFF
TRBD2	NA	TRBV30	TRBJ2-1	TGTGCCTGGAGCTTAGGGGCTAGCGGATTTTACAATGAGCAGTTCTTC	CAWSLGASGFYNEQFF
TRBD2	NA	TRBV4-3	TRBJ2-7	TGCGCCAGCAGCCAAGCTTGGGGGGGGACTAGCGGAGTCTACGAGCAGTACTTC	CASSQAWGGTSGVYEQYF
NA	NA	TRBV5-1	TRBJ2-3	TGCGCCAGCAGCCCCGCGACAGTGACCTCTAGCACAGATACGCAGTATTTT	CASSPATVTSSTDTQYF
NA	few	TRBV6-1	TRBJ2-7	TGTGCCAGCAGTGAAGTAGCGGAGATTTCCGAGCAGTACTTC	CASSEVAEISEQYF
TRBD2	NA	TRBV28	TRBJ2-1	TGTGCCAGCAGTTTGGCAGCGGGAGGAGGCAATGAGCAGTTCTTC	CASSLAAGGGNEQFF
NA	many	TRBV5-5	TRBJ1-1	TGTGCCAGCAGCTTGGAGGAAAACAGGGAAGCTTTCTTT	CASSLEENREAFF
NA	NA	TRBV2	TRBJ1-3	TGTGCCAGCTCTTCGTGGGACAACTCTGGAAACACCATATATTTT	CASSSWDNSGNTIYF
TRBD2	few	TRBV19	TRBJ2-7	TGTGCCAGTAGTCTAGCGGGAGTAGCCTACGAGCAGTACTTC	CASSLAGVAYEQYF
TRBD2	medium-sized	TRBV27	TRBJ2-1	TGTGCCAGCAGCTTAGGACTAGCGGGAGGGAATGAGCAGTTCTTC	CASSLGLAGGNEQFF
NA	NA	TRBV6-5	TRBJ1-3	TGTGCCAGCAGTTACCGAGGTCCCTCTGGAAACACCATATATTTT	CASSYRGPSGNTIYF
TRBD1	NA	TRBV7-2	TRBJ1-4	TGTGCCAGCAGCCCAAGACAGGGGGCCTCTGAAAAACTGTTTTTT	CASSPRQGASEKLFF